This T cell receptor beta chain is drawn from a study of shared clonotypes between healthy human individuals. J lost 2 bases, V lost 4 bases, and 5 bases had no gene match. The CDR3 totals 14 residues. Germline-derived CDR1 and CDR2 are MNHNS and SASEGT. Sequenced by immunoSEQ multiplex PCR; TCRdb stores in-frame clones only, minus some. The table has hundreds of thousands of clones, approximately 96% seen once. This clone has only a few counts. CD45RO-negative, CCR7-selected cells formed the naive CD8 fraction, which excluded terminally differentiated effector memory CD45RA+ cells. The sequenced sample consisted of naive CD8+ T cells sorted from blood. V gene TRBV6-1 combines with J gene TRBJ2-7, with 7 bases fitting TRBD1. The TCR originated in a woman aged 30 to 39 in good health. The CDR3 reads CASSGRDSPYEQYF. CDR3 nucleotide sequence: TGTGCCAGCAGTGGCCGGGACAGTCCCTACGAGCAGTACTTC.